This T cell receptor (beta chain) originates from a study of cytomegalovirus exposure and HLA in healthy donors. Study summary: Later analysis reported that the approximately 120 validation repertoires shared the platform of the 600 to 750 first-cohort repertoires.

The method was immunoSEQ multiplex PCR; TCRdb's version includes in-frame clones alone and lacks a portion of them. The sample has around 250,000 clones; around 91% are singletons. With regard to this clone: The antigen remains unidentified.

Study conclusions and caveats: High specificity and sensitivity for cytomegalovirus status were reported for the classifier. In vitro checks showed that a few CMV-associated chains really do target CMV antigens.

The material sequenced was PBMCs. The clonotype originates from a woman between 18 and 29 years old in good health and CMV-seronegative.

The CDR3 loop is CASSEEATGNTEAFF. The CDR3 DNA sequence: TGTGCCAGCAGCGAAGAAGCGACAGGGAACACTGAAGCTTTCTTT. This chain uses TRBV9 with TRBJ1-1; possibly TRBD1 for D (6 bases). The CDR3 has 15 residues. CDR1 SGDLS and CDR2 YYNGEE come from the germline V gene. Trimming took 3 bases from V and 1 from J, leaving 13 bases between them.